A selection of T cell receptor beta chains follows, all from one sample in a study of T cells in Graves' hyperthyroidism and ophthalmopathy. In TCRdb, the multiplex PCR reads were re-called with MiXCR into one record per CDR3 protein. The sample comprises hundreds of thousands of distinct CDR3 sequences, 16% of which are singletons, and about 20% rests with the top ten. The sample comprised blood. The receptors here all came from a woman between 18 and 29 years old with Graves' hyperthyroidism. The CDR3 runs from the conserved cysteine through the conserved F or W. D genes are given only for firm matches. A row's size may be missing; if present it is once, few, many or a size class.

size	D	V	J	DNA	CDR3
-	-	TRBV5-4	TRBJ2-1	TGTGCCAGCAGCTCGGGACTCGGCGTCTACAATGAGCAGTTCTTC	CASSSGLGVYNEQFF
many	-	TRBV3-1	TRBJ2-3	TGTGCCAGCAGAGAGGGAAGCACAGATACGCAGTATTTT	CASREGSTDTQYF
few	-	TRBV12-3/TRBV12-4	TRBJ2-7	TGTGCCAGCAGCCGACGACCGGGGAGTAGCGAGCAGTACTTC	CASSRRPGSSEQYF
-	TRBD2	TRBV14	TRBJ2-3	TGTGCCAGCAGCCAAGTTGGACTAGCGGGAGTGGCAGATACGCAGTATTTT	CASSQVGLAGVADTQYF
many	TRBD1	TRBV20-1	TRBJ2-1	TGCAGTGCTCTTCGACAGGGGTGGAACAATGAGCAGTTCTTC	CSALRQGWNNEQFF
few	TRBD2	TRBV7-8	TRBJ2-6	TGTGCCAGCAGCAGTCCCGGGACTAGCGGGAGAGGACCTGGGGCCAACGTCCTGACTTTC	CASSSPGTSGRGPGANVLTF
-	TRBD1	TRBV20-1	TRBJ2-7	TGCAGTGCACAGGGGGCCTACGAGCAGTACTTC	CSAQGAYEQYF
-	-	TRBV20-1	TRBJ1-5	TGCAGTGCTTTACAGGGATATCAGCCCCAGCATTTT	CSALQGYQPQHF
many	TRBD1	TRBV2	TRBJ1-5	TGTGCCAGCAGTCCACAGGGGGCTGACAATCAGCCCCAGCATTTT	CASSPQGADNQPQHF
few	TRBD2	TRBV7-9	TRBJ2-1	TGTGCCAGCAGCGGGGGACTAGCGGGGGCTAAACCTGAGGAGCAGTTCTTC	CASSGGLAGAKPEEQFF
-	-	TRBV19	TRBJ1-5	TGTGCCAGTAGTATAGAAGGGCAGACCCATCAGCCCCAGCATTTT	CASSIEGQTHQPQHF
many	-	TRBV2	TRBJ2-2	TGTGCCAGCAGTGCCAGCGATCCGACCGGGGAGCTGTTTTTT	CASSASDPTGELFF
many	-	TRBV28	TRBJ2-3	TGTGCCAGCTGTAGACAGAGCACAGATACGCAGTATTTT	CASCRQSTDTQYF
few	-	TRBV11-2	TRBJ2-4	TGTGCCAGCACCCACTTACTCGTCAAAAACATTCAGTACTTC	CASTHLLVKNIQYF
many	TRBD2	TRBV10-3	TRBJ2-1	TGTGCCATCAGTGACCCGACTAGCGGGAGAGGTAATGAGCAGTTCTTC	CAISDPTSGRGNEQFF
many	TRBD2	TRBV28	TRBJ2-3	TGTGCCAGCAGTTTGATGGCGGGAGAACGTGATACGCAGTATTTT	CASSLMAGERDTQYF
many	TRBD1	TRBV20-1	TRBJ2-5	TGCAGTGCTCCCGGGACAGGGGAAGAGACCCAGTACTTC	CSAPGTGEETQYF
-	-	TRBV12-3/TRBV12-4	TRBJ2-3	TGTGCCAGCAGTTTAGTTTTCTCGAAGGGCACAGATACGCAGTATTTT	CASSLVFSKGTDTQYF
many	TRBD2	TRBV6-4	TRBJ2-3	TGTGCCAGCAGTGACAGCCTAGCGGGTGGAGATACGCAGTATTTT	CASSDSLAGGDTQYF
few	-	TRBV24-1	TRBJ2-2	TGTGCCACCAGTGATTTGGGCGTGAACACCGGGGAGCTGTTTTTT	CATSDLGVNTGELFF
many	TRBD2	TRBV2	TRBJ2-7	TGTGCCAGCAGTGAAGTGGAGCGGGAGATGACCTACGAGCAGTACTTC	CASSEVEREMTYEQYF
many	-	TRBV5-5	TRBJ1-1	TGTGCCAGCAGCCTCACACTACGGGGGAACACTGAAGCTTTCTTT	CASSLTLRGNTEAFF
few	TRBD1	TRBV2	TRBJ2-3	TGTGCCAGCAGTGAGCTTGACAGGGTCACAGATACGCAGTATTTT	CASSELDRVTDTQYF
few	-	TRBV20-1	TRBJ2-7	TGCAGTGCTAGAGATCATGTGGGATTGGGCTACGAGCAGTACTTC	CSARDHVGLGYEQYF
few	-	TRBV5-1	TRBJ2-1	TGCGCCAGCAGCGTGGACTACTCGGAGCAGTTCTTC	CASSVDYSEQFF
few	-	TRBV5-1	TRBJ2-1	TGCGCCAGCAGCTTGGCCCAGGTAAAGTTCTTC	CASSLAQVKFF
many	TRBD2	TRBV20-1	TRBJ2-5	TGCAGTGCTAGAGATTGGGCTAGCGGGGTTCAAGAGACCCAGTACTTC	CSARDWASGVQETQYF
many	-	TRBV6-2/TRBV6-3	TRBJ1-2	TGTGCCAGCAGTTACTGGGGACGTCTGGACTATGGCTACACCTTC	CASSYWGRLDYGYTF
many	TRBD2	TRBV7-2	TRBJ2-1	TGTGCCAGCAGCGCGGCTAGCGGAAGCTCCTACAATGAGCAGTTCTTC	CASSAASGSSYNEQFF
-	TRBD1	TRBV5-1	TRBJ2-1	TGCGCCAGCAGCTTAGCCGGGACAGGGTTCTATGAGCAGTTCTTC	CASSLAGTGFYEQFF
few	-	TRBV30	TRBJ2-5	TGTGCCTGGAGTGCGATTGGCGGGGTCCAAGAGACCCAGTACTTC	CAWSAIGGVQETQYF